A single sample is the source of the 9 T cell receptor beta chains below, sequenced in a study of post-analysis software for immune sequencing data (dated by TCRdb to between 2015 and 2017). The library was made by PCR. Sequencing instrument: Illumina HiSeq 2500. Unique molecular identifiers were incorporated into TCR beta cDNA libraries to reduce PCR and sequencing biases. The public reads were quality trimmed at Q25 with fastp and then assembled into clones with MiXCR by TCRdb, keeping productive beta chains. Each CDR3 protein appears once, grouped with its most common genes and DNA. The sample yields about 540,000 distinct CDR3 sequences; roughly 34% were counted once. 5% to 6% of the sample is held by the ten biggest clonotypes. These receptors' antigens are unknown. Overall study results and their limits: Patients showed significantly higher frequencies than controls for about 5 TRBV segments, among them TRBV5-6, TRBV5-1 and TRBV20-1.

Sequencing was carried out using blood. These receptors originate from a girl aged 2 to 17 with multiple sclerosis.

This clonotype was seen once. A read error may account for a junction end that differs from germline. V is TRBV5-1 and J is TRBJ1-2; 8 nucleotides agree with TRBD1. CDR3 length: 15 residues. CDR1 and CDR2 from the germline V gene are SGHRS and YFSETQ. CDR3 sequence (DNA): TGCGCCAGCCGCTTGGGACAGGAGGCTAACTATGGCTACACCTTC. Encoded protein: CASRLGQEANYGYTF.

The rearrangement uses TRBV5-6 and TRBJ2-1; possible D gene TRBD2, 7 bases. From germline, CDR1 is SGHDT and CDR2 YYEEEE. V shed 0 bases and J shed 5 bases, with 12 bases lying between them. CDR3 length equals 15 residues. The CDR3 bases are TGTGCCAGCAGCTTGGCCGGGGGGCAGGACAATGAGCAGTTCTTC. It yields the protein CASSLAGGQDNEQFF.

The CDR3 DNA follows: TGTGCCAGCAGCCCCTCACGGGGGGCGAGCTCCTACAATGAGCAGTTCTTC. It codes for CASSPSRGASSYNEQFF. The rearrangement joins TRBV7-2 to TRBJ2-1, with a weak D call TRBD2 (7 bases). The CDR3 totals 17 residues. Germline-derived CDR1 and CDR2 are SGHTA and FQGNSA. The V gene lost 5 bases and the J gene lost 0 bases, with 17 bases spanning the gap.

This sequence joins TRBV3-1 and TRBJ2-5, with 10 bases lining up with TRBD1. This CDR3 has 13 residues. Germline V gene lookup returns CDR1 LGHDT and CDR2 YNNKEL (reference sequence). Trimming took 5 bases from V and 5 from J; bases not matched to a gene: 2. CDR3 in DNA: TGTGCCAGCAGCACGGGACAGGGGGAGACCCAGTACTTC. Its translation is CASSTGQGETQYF.

This clonotype was found a few times. The V and J genes are TRBV3-1 and TRBJ2-3; the D is unclear. Trimming pared 1 base from V and 0 bases from J, leaving 5 bases between. CDR1 LGHDT and CDR2 YNNKEL come from the germline V gene (reference sequence). The CDR3 is 14 residues long. CDR3 protein: CASSQVVSTDTQYF. CDR3 DNA sequence: TGTGCCAGCAGCCAAGTAGTTAGCACAGATACGCAGTATTTT.

This chain uses TRBV20-1 with TRBJ1-4; TRBD1 matches 8 bases. Trimming cost V 4 bases and J 0 bases; bases outside gene matches: 4. CDR3 size: 15 residues. CDR1 DFQATT and CDR2 SNEGSKA come from the germline V gene (reference sequence). The CDR3 loop is CSATQGAATNEKLFF. The CDR3 DNA sequence: TGCAGTGCTACCCAGGGGGCGGCAACTAATGAAAAACTGTTTTTT.

The rearrangement joins TRBV11-2 to TRBJ2-4; D may be TRBD1 (6 bases). The CDR3 extends over 15 amino acids. Per germline, CDR1 SGHAT and CDR2 FQNNGV. Trimming cost V 5 bases and J 0 bases, with 11 bases left between them. As DNA, the CDR3 is TGTGCCAGCAGCCCGAACAGGGTAGCCAAAAACATTCAGTACTTC. As protein: CASSPNRVAKNIQYF.

This clonotype was observed at least ten times. The chain carries TRBV29-1 and TRBJ2-1; the match to TRBD2 covers 16 bases. The germline V gene has CDR1 SQVTM and CDR2 ANQGSEA. After removal of 7 bases from V and 9 bases from J, the junction contained 15 bases not matched to a gene. CDR3 length: 17 amino acids. This chain's CDR3 is CSAHPGTSGGAFGEQFF. In nucleotides, the CDR3 is TGCAGCGCCCACCCGGGGACTAGCGGGGGGGCCTTTGGTGAGCAGTTCTTC.

The CDR3 spells CSASNILAAPQETQYF. CDR3 nucleotide sequence: TGCAGTGCTAGCAATATTCTAGCGGCGCCTCAAGAGACCCAGTACTTC. The chain employs TRBV20-1 and TRBJ2-5, with 7 bases aligning to TRBD2. CDR1 and CDR2 from the germline V gene are DFQATT and SNEGSKA (reference sequence). The CDR3 runs to 16 residues. With V trimmed by 3 bases and J by 2 bases, 12 bases remained unmatched.